This TCR beta chain was captured by sequencing in a study of PD-1 blockade in classical Hodgkin lymphoma. Background on the study: Intravenous nivolumab at 3 mg/kg was given to patients every 2 weeks. Study outcomes and limitations: Reported baseline diversity: healthy donors highest, relapsed/refractory patients lowest.

V was clipped by 5 bases and J by 6 bases; unmatched bases: 11. The CDR3 runs to 15 residues. CDR1 and CDR2 (germline): SGHAT, FQNNGV. Details on this clone: Its antigen is not identified.

Each patient's relapse followed autologous stem cell transplantation, and brentuximab vedotin exposure varied. Classifying best responses yielded complete response, partial response or progressive disease. Using immunoSEQ multiplex PCR, the repertoire was profiled, and TCRdb retains in-frame clones only, with some absent. The sample has about 4,200 clones, 66% seen once. The material was peripheral blood mononuclear cells (PBMCs), obtained before the second cycle of nivolumab. The chain employs TRBV11-2 and TRBJ2-7; 9 bases line up with TRBD2. The receptor's source is a human donor with classical Hodgkin lymphoma. Here the CDR3 reads CASSISFSGSFEQYF. The CDR3, as DNA: TGTGCCAGCAGCATATCATTTAGCGGGAGCTTCGAGCAGTACTTC.